This TCR beta chain was profiled in a study of blood T cell repertoires in COVID-19. Turning to the study itself: There were acute and convalescent COVID-19 samples, and they came from the United States, Italy and Spain. From T cells, B-cell-depleted T cells, or PBMCs came the material, which was cDNA or gDNA.

As originally analysed: Amplifying reference gene primers gave estimates of nucleated cell counts. Profiled with immunoSEQ multiplex PCR; TCRdb holds only in-frame clones, not every one. For V, J and clone size, that table is used; D and trimming come from the DNA. The sample yields 70,000 to 95,000 clones, 88% seen once. CDR1 MDHEN and CDR2 SYDVKM come from the germline V gene. With V trimmed by 4 bases and J by 6 bases, 6 bases remained unmatched. The CDR3 has 15 residues. This sequence joins TRBV28 and TRBJ1-4; TRBD1 matches 9 bases. The sequence was obtained from a woman of 80 years or more with active COVID-19. The sample comprised peripheral blood. CDR3 sequence: CASSSSGQGYEKLFF. The CDR3 bases are TGTGCCAGCAGTTCCTCGGGACAGGGTTATGAAAAACTGTTTTTT.